The rows below give T cell receptor beta chains drawn from one sample of a study of T cells in localized non-small cell lung cancer. The table came from immunoSEQ multiplex PCR; TCRdb's copy has only in-frame clones and leaves some out. The sample lists about 24,000 clones, around 90% seen once, with roughly 23% in the top ten. The sample here was peripheral blood, taken before any cancer treatment. The receptors derive from a man between 35 and 75 years old with stage I squamous cell lung carcinoma. Each CDR3 is given with its conserved first and last residue. A D gene is named only where the DNA matches it firmly. For some rows the clone size is stated as once, few or many, or as a class when expanded; others skip it.

clone_size	v_call	d_call	j_call	cdr3_aa	cdr3_nt
-	TRBV29-1	TRBD1	TRBJ1-1	CSVEVREEGADTEAFF	TGCAGCGTTGAAGTCCGTGAAGAGGGGGCAGACACTGAAGCTTTCTTT
-	TRBV19	TRBD1	TRBJ2-7	CASSRQGDEQYF	TGTGCCAGTAGCCGGCAGGGGGACGAGCAGTACTTC
-	TRBV6-1	TRBD1	TRBJ2-3	CASRGQGGWDTQYF	TGTGCCAGCAGAGGACAGGGGGGTTGGGATACGCAGTATTTT
-	TRBV7-9	TRBD1	TRBJ2-1	CASSVTRGRISYEQFF	TGTGCCAGCAGCGTAACCAGGGGGCGAATTAGCTATGAGCAGTTCTTC
-	TRBV10-3	-	TRBJ1-3	CAIRPSGNTIYF	TGTGCCATCCGCCCCTCTGGAAACACCATATATTTT
-	TRBV2	-	TRBJ1-1	CASSEGLNTEAFF	TGTGCCAGCAGTGAAGGTTTGAACACTGAAGCTTTCTTT
once	TRBV5-8	TRBD1	TRBJ1-5	CASSLEGRGLQPQHF	TGTGCCAGCAGCTTGGAGGGCAGGGGGCTTCAGCCCCAGCATTTT
-	TRBV15	-	TRBJ1-5	CATSTQGSQPQHF	TGTGCCACCAGCACTCAGGGGTCTCAGCCCCAGCATTTT
-	TRBV7-2	TRBD2	TRBJ2-4	CASSHGTSGGNIQYF	TGTGCCAGCAGTCATGGGACTAGCGGGGGGAACATTCAGTACTTC
-	TRBV5-5	-	TRBJ2-5	CASRGGGTQYF	TGTGCCAGCAGAGGTGGGGGGACCCAGTACTTC
once	TRBV18	-	TRBJ2-7	CASSPQRTYEQYF	TGTGCCAGCTCACCACAGCGGACCTACGAGCAGTACTTC
-	TRBV27	-	TRBJ1-2	CASSLSESVGTF	TGTGCCAGCAGTTTATCGGAGTCTGTAGGCACCTTC
-	TRBV28	-	TRBJ2-3	CASSPTSTDTQYF	TGTGCCAGCAGTCCGACTTCCACAGATACGCAGTATTTT
-	TRBV19	TRBD1	TRBJ1-1	CASSQGATEAFF	TGTGCCAGTAGTCAGGGGGCGACTGAAGCTTTCTTT
-	TRBV29-1	-	TRBJ2-7	CSVMVTGNIGQYF	TGCAGCGTTATGGTCACCGGCAACATCGGGCAGTACTTC
-	TRBV5-4	-	TRBJ2-1	CASSLAIRGAYNEQFF	TGTGCCAGCAGCTTGGCCATCCGCGGAGCCTACAATGAGCAGTTCTTC
-	TRBV7-2	TRBD1	TRBJ1-1	CASSLAQGLRGTEAFF	TGTGCCAGCAGCTTAGCACAGGGGCTTAGGGGGACTGAAGCTTTCTTT
-	TRBV25-1	-	TRBJ2-1	CASSQAVDEQFF	TGTGCCAGCAGTCAGGCAGTGGATGAGCAGTTCTTC
-	TRBV11-2	-	TRBJ1-2	CASSLDPGNFYYGYTF	TGTGCCAGCAGCTTAGATCCGGGGAATTTCTACTATGGCTACACCTTC
-	TRBV7-9	-	TRBJ2-7	CASSLAVPGGAYEQYF	TGTGCCAGCAGCTTAGCGGTCCCCGGCGGGGCCTACGAGCAGTACTTC
-	TRBV27	TRBD2	TRBJ2-2	CASSSFGAGGPGELFF	TGTGCCAGCAGTTCTTTTGGAGCGGGGGGGCCCGGGGAGCTGTTTTTT
-	TRBV11-2	-	TRBJ2-1	CASSLVGPSSYNEQFF	TGTGCCAGCAGCTTAGTGGGCCCGAGCTCCTACAATGAGCAGTTCTTC
-	TRBV5-1	-	TRBJ1-1	CASSPTDSGEGAFF	TGCGCCAGCAGCCCAACGGACTCCGGGGAGGGAGCTTTCTTT
-	TRBV5-5	-	TRBJ1-1	CASSFGPNTEAFF	TGTGCCAGCAGCTTCGGGCCGAACACTGAAGCTTTCTTT
-	TRBV5-4	-	TRBJ1-1	CASSRDSMNTEAFF	TGTGCCAGCAGTCGCGACAGTATGAACACTGAAGCTTTCTTT
-	TRBV19	-	TRBJ1-1	CASSRSKANTEAFF	TGTGCCAGTAGTAGATCAAAGGCGAACACTGAAGCTTTCTTT
-	TRBV27	-	TRBJ1-5	CASRPQGDQPQHF	TGTGCCAGCAGACCACAGGGAGATCAGCCCCAGCATTTT
-	TRBV19	-	TRBJ2-7	CASTQGGSYEQYF	TGTGCCAGTACCCAAGGAGGGTCCTACGAGCAGTACTTC
-	TRBV27	-	TRBJ1-2	CASSLSGGAGYGYTF	TGTGCCAGCAGTTTATCCGGTGGGGCTGGCTATGGCTACACCTTC
once	TRBV5-1	-	TRBJ1-2	CASSYQGSEGYTF	TGCGCCAGCAGCTACCAGGGATCTGAGGGCTACACCTTC
-	TRBV25-1	-	TRBJ1-4	CASSEWTIGDEKLFF	TGTGCCAGCAGTGAATGGACAATCGGAGATGAAAAACTGTTTTTT
-	TRBV19	TRBD1	TRBJ2-7	CASSTGTGPYEQYF	TGTGCCAGTAGTACCGGGACAGGCCCCTACGAGCAGTACTTC
-	TRBV4-1	TRBD2	TRBJ2-3	CASSQSSGGASRDTQYF	TGCGCCAGCAGCCAATCTAGCGGGGGGGCCTCTCGAGATACGCAGTATTTT
-	TRBV5-1	-	TRBJ1-2	CASSFDRRGYTF	TGCGCCAGCAGCTTCGACAGGAGGGGCTACACCTTC
-	TRBV7-2	TRBD1	TRBJ1-5	CASSWDRGRSNQPQHF	TGTGCCAGCAGCTGGGACAGGGGGCGGAGCAATCAGCCCCAGCATTTT
-	TRBV6-1	-	TRBJ2-1	CASISGGLAENEQFF	TGTGCCAGCATCTCGGGGGGCCTAGCGGAAAATGAGCAGTTCTTC
-	TRBV19	-	TRBJ1-1	CASSGRSGRNTEAFF	TGTGCCAGTAGTGGCCGTAGCGGTAGGAACACTGAAGCTTTCTTT
few	TRBV21-1	-	TRBJ1-6	CASSKAVDTGRTPLHF	TGTGCCAGCAGCAAAGCTGTAGATACGGGGAGGACACCCCTCCACTTT
-	TRBV5-4	TRBD2	TRBJ2-3	CASSPAGGAKTDTQYF	TGTGCCAGCAGTCCGGCCGGGGGGGCGAAGACAGATACGCAGTATTTT
-	TRBV15	-	TRBJ1-2	CATSRATVYDGYTF	TGTGCCACCAGCAGAGCAACAGTTTATGATGGCTACACCTTC
once	TRBV28	TRBD1	TRBJ1-3	CASMVGRTGQKTIYF	TGTGCCAGCATGGTTGGGAGGACAGGGCAAAAAACCATATATTTT
-	TRBV6-1	TRBD1	TRBJ1-4	CASSRGTNEKLFF	TGTGCCAGCAGCAGGGGGACTAATGAAAAACTGTTTTTT
-	TRBV6-1	-	TRBJ1-5	CASSGLYQPQHF	TGTGCCAGCAGCGGGCTGTATCAGCCCCAGCATTTT
-	TRBV30	-	TRBJ2-5	CAWSESGETQYF	TGTGCCTGGAGTGAAAGTGGGGAGACCCAGTACTTC
-	TRBV30	TRBD1	TRBJ2-4	CAWRGTGTKNIQYF	TGTGCCTGGAGAGGGACAGGGACCAAAAACATTCAGTACTTC
-	TRBV2	TRBD1	TRBJ2-7	CASSAIQGAGSPNALRARQYF	TGTGCCAGCAGTGCAATACAGGGGGCAGGCAGCCCAAATGCACTACGAGCTAGGCAGTACTTC